A selection of T cell receptor beta chains follows, all from one sample in a study of T-cell reconstitution after alpha-beta-depleted transplantation in children. MiXCR, run by TCRdb on the PCR reads, gives a single entry per CDR3 protein. The top ten clones hold approximately 30% of a sample with 350,000 to 500,000 distinct CDR3 sequences, about 40% of them seen once. Sequenced here: PBMCs, sampled before TCRalphabeta/CD19-depleted stem cell transplant. These receptors were obtained from a girl aged 2-10 years with aplastic anemia, due to receive a stem cell transplant. The CDR3 runs from the conserved cysteine through the conserved F or W. Each record gives: CDR3 protein, CDR3 DNA, J gene, V gene, D gene, clone size. The D gene is left open where the match is weak. Part of the rows lack a size; the others show once, few, many or a class for expanded clones.

CDR3: CASRRPSGSNQPQHF; DNA: TGTGCCAGCAGGCGCCCCTCCGGGAGCAATCAGCCCCAGCATTTT; J: TRBJ1-5; V: TRBV6-2/TRBV6-3; D: -; size: -
CDR3: CASREDRGNNYEQYF; DNA: TGTGCCAGCAGGGAGGACAGGGGCAATAACTACGAGCAGTACTTC; J: TRBJ2-7; V: TRBV6-2/TRBV6-3; D: TRBD1; size: -
CDR3: CSAQQGGTTDTQYF; DNA: TGCAGTGCTCAACAGGGGGGGACCACAGATACGCAGTATTTT; J: TRBJ2-3; V: TRBV20-1; D: -; size: many
CDR3: CASSQGLHTGSPLHF; DNA: TGTGCCAGCAGCCAAGGACTGCACACGGGATCACCCCTCCACTTT; J: TRBJ1-6; V: TRBV12-3/TRBV12-4; D: -; size: few
CDR3: CSARAPDHSYEQYF; DNA: TGCAGTGCTAGAGCCCCGGACCACTCCTACGAGCAGTACTTC; J: TRBJ2-7; V: TRBV20-1; D: -; size: few
CDR3: CASSLFGQEAYEQYF; DNA: TGTGCCAGCAGCTTGTTCGGGCAGGAAGCCTACGAGCAGTACTTC; J: TRBJ2-7; V: TRBV7-3; D: -; size: -
CDR3: CASSLDRVRNSPLHF; DNA: TGTGCCAGCAGCTTAGACAGGGTTCGCAATTCACCCCTCCACTTT; J: TRBJ1-6; V: TRBV11-2; D: -; size: few
CDR3: CSALIPPAGGVSNEQFF; DNA: TGCAGTGCTTTAATTCCTCCAGCGGGAGGGGTTTCCAATGAGCAGTTCTTC; J: TRBJ2-1; V: TRBV20-1; D: TRBD2; size: -
CDR3: CSVDVTGTAGDTQYF; DNA: TGCAGCGTGGACGTGACAGGGACGGCGGGCGATACGCAGTATTTT; J: TRBJ2-3; V: TRBV29-1; D: TRBD1; size: many
CDR3: CASSETAPRPQYF; DNA: TGCGCCAGCAGCGAGACTGCCCCTAGGCCCCAGTACTTC; J: TRBJ2-5; V: TRBV5-1; D: -; size: -
CDR3: CASSPTRGQGGELFF; DNA: TGTGCCAGCAGCCCGACCCGTGGACAGGGCGGGGAGCTGTTTTTT; J: TRBJ2-2; V: TRBV7-6; D: TRBD1; size: once
CDR3: CSARGGGPPGDTQYF; DNA: TGCAGTGCTAGAGGGGGGGGACCGCCTGGGGATACGCAGTATTTT; J: TRBJ2-3; V: TRBV20-1; D: TRBD2; size: many
CDR3: CASRPNAFNEKLFF; DNA: TGTGCCAGCAGGCCGAATGCCTTTAATGAAAAACTGTTTTTT; J: TRBJ1-4; V: TRBV27; D: -; size: many
CDR3: CASSLYTGVSGANVLTF; DNA: TGTGCCAGCAGCTTGTATACGGGGGTCTCTGGGGCCAACGTCCTGACTTTC; J: TRBJ2-6; V: TRBV28; D: -; size: -